These 7 T cell receptor beta chains were all obtained from the same sample, sequenced in a study of molecular identifiers for immune sequencing clone quantification. TCRdb redid the calling of the PCR reads with MiXCR, one entry per CDR3 protein. The top ten clones hold 0.7% to 1% of a sample with about 640,000 distinct CDR3 sequences, 15% to 20% of them seen once. The source material was naive CD8+ T cells from blood, with Jurkat cell RNA spiked in. The subset is: FACS-sorted CD8+CD4-CCR7+CD45RA+ naive T cells. Receptor source: a human donor in good health. Some libraries in this study had Jurkat cell RNA spiked in.

This clonotype was counted ten times or more. The chain couples TRBV30 to TRBJ2-2; the match to TRBD2 covers 9 bases. The ends lost 2 bases at V and 5 bases at J; junction bases unmatched: 12. Germline V lookup: CDR1 GTSNPN, CDR2 SVGIG (reference sequence). The CDR3 has 17 amino acids. In nucleotides, the CDR3 is TGTGCCTGGAGTCCCTCCTTTGCGGGAGGGAGAACCGGGGAGCTGTTTTTT. Encoded protein: CAWSPSFAGGRTGELFF.

This clonotype has ten or more counts. The V gene is TRBV6-2 or TRBV6-3, the J gene TRBJ1-5; unclear D gene. The ends were cut back, 3 bases at V and 5 bases at J, with 11 bases in the middle. Per the germline V gene, CDR1 is MNHEY and CDR2 is SVGEGT. The CDR3 is 14 amino acids. The CDR3 sequence: CASSYGVGDQPQHF. The CDR3 region has the DNA TGTGCCAGCAGTTATGGGGTCGGGGATCAGCCCCAGCATTTT.

This clonotype showed up many times. V gene TRBV7-9 combines with J gene TRBJ2-2; the D gene is possibly TRBD2 (5 bases). Germline CDR1 reads SEHNR; CDR2 reads FQNEAQ (reference sequence). V was cut by 1 base and J by 6 bases, with 9 bases left in between. CDR3 length: 14 amino acids. CDR3 nucleotides: TGTGCCAGCAGCTTAGTAAGCGGTGCCGGGGAGCTGTTTTTT. This codes for CASSLVSGAGELFF.

The chain has TRBV5-6 and TRBJ1-4; D possibly corresponds to TRBD1 (5 bases). V gave up 3 bases and J gave up 11 bases, with 20 bases separating them. The CDR3 has 15 amino acids. Per the germline V gene, CDR1 is SGHDT and CDR2 is YYEEEE. The DNA of the CDR3 is TGTGCCAGCAGCTACCGGGGCAGGGAAAAAACTAAACTGTTTTTT. Amino acids: CASSYRGREKTKLFF.

This clonotype appeared a few times. The CDR3 loop reads CASSRGRRARVAEQFF. In DNA form, the CDR3 reads TGTGCCAGTAGCCGGGGGCGGAGGGCCCGGGTAGCCGAGCAGTTCTTC. This rearrangement joins TRBV19 to TRBJ2-1; D possibly uses TRBD1 or TRBD2 (6 bases each). Per the germline V gene, CDR1 is LNHDA and CDR2 is SQIVND (reference sequence). The CDR3 covers 16 residues. V was clipped by 6 bases and J by 10 bases, with 25 bases between them.

Concerning this clonotype: The conserved phenylalanine or tryptophan is not found at the CDR3 terminus, so this likely reflects a read error. The CDR3 nucleotides are TGTGCCAGCAGTGAACAGGGTCCGCCAGATACGCAGTATCTT. This codes for CASSEQGPPDTQYL. The chain employs TRBV6-1 and TRBJ2-3; the D gene is possibly TRBD1 (5 bases). Germline CDR1 is MNHNS and CDR2 is SASEGT. Deletions cut 2 bases from V and 4 bases from J, with 10 bases between. The length of the CDR3 is 14 residues.

In this sample, this clonotype turned up many times. The gene calls are TRBV5-4 and TRBJ1-5; D is possibly TRBD1 (5 bases). This CDR3 comprises 14 residues. Trimming took 3 bases from V and 2 from J, leaving 9 bases between them. Germline CDR1 is SGHNT and CDR2 is YYREEE (reference sequence). The CDR3 coding sequence is TGTGCCAGCAGCTCGGACATTGGCAATCAGCCCCAGCATTTT. As protein: CASSSDIGNQPQHF.